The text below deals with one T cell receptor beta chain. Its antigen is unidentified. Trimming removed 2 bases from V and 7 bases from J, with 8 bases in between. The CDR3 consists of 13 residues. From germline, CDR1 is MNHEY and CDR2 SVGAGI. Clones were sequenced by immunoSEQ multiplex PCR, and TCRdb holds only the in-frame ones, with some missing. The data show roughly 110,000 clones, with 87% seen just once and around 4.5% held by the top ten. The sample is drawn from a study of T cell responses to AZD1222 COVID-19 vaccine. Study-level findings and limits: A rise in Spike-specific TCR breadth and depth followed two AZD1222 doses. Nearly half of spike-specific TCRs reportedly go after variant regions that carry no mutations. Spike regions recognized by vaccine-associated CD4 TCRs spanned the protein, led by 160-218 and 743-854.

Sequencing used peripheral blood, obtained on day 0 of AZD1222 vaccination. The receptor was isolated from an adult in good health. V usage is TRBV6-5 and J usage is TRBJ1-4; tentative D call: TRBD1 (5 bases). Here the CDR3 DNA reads TGTGCCAGCAGTTACCGCGGGGGTGAAAAACTGTTTTTT. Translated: CASSYRGGEKLFF.